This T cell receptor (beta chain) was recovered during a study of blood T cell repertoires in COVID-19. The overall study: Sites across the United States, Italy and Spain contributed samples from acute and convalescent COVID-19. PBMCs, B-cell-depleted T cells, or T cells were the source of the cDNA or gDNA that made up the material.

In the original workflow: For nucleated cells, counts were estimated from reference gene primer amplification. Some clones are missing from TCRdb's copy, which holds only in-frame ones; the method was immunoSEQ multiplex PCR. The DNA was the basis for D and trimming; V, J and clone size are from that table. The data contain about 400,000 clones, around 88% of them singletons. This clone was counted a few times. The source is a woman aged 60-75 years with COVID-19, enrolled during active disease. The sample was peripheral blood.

The CDR3 here is CAWSPGGLGGYTF. DNA of the CDR3: TGTGCCTGGAGCCCAGGGGGTTTAGGTGGCTACACCTTC. The chain carries TRBV30 and TRBJ1-2, with TRBD1 matching 7 bases. Germline CDR1 reads GTSNPN; CDR2 reads SVGIG (reference sequence). V was pared by 3 bases and J by 7 bases, with 8 bases of the junction left unmatched. This CDR3 is 13 amino acids long.